This T cell receptor (beta chain) comes out of a study of T-cell memory formation after mild COVID-19. Whole-study context: Clustering of TCRs was largely donor specific.

Notes on the study in general: Clones which contracted sat mainly in CM and EM if CD4+, and in EMRA if CD8+.

Each CDR3 protein is one row after TCRdb ran MiXCR on the 5' RACE reads. The sample lists 92,000 or so distinct CDR3 sequences, approximately 15% occurring once. This clonotype was recorded once. Its specificity is unknown. This CDR3 spans 16 amino acids. Germline CDR1 reads KGHSH; CDR2 reads LQKENI. V lost 3 bases and J lost 0, with 14 bases in between. The chain combines TRBV18 with TRBJ1-1; D is uncertain. This sequence was found in a man aged 18 to 29 who had mild COVID-19 (a few samples of this study predate the infection). Cell type and time point are not known. Sequenced material: PBMCs or a T cell subset sorted from them (not recorded which). CDR3 residues: CASSPGRSPMNTEAFF. The CDR3 region has the DNA TGTGCCAGCTCACCTGGGAGGTCTCCCATGAACACTGAAGCTTTCTTT.